The sample holds a few counts of the clone carrying this T cell receptor beta chain. The data stem from a study of T cells after yellow fever vaccination. TCRdb called the 5' RACE reads again in MiXCR, with one record for every CDR3 protein. The data hold about 580,000 distinct CDR3 sequences, with about a sixth observed a single time. There are 13 residues in the CDR3. CDR1 is SQVTM and CDR2 is ANQGSEA in the germline V gene. Trimming took 8 bases from V and 4 from J, leaving 17 bases between them. This chain joins TRBV29-1 and TRBJ1-1; possibly TRBD1 for D (6 bases). The starting material was PBMCs, obtained around 5 days after the first yellow fever vaccination. The TCR originated in a man younger than 35 who received the YFV17D yellow fever vaccine. CDR3 in DNA: TGCAGCTCCAGGGGCGGTGAAGGCACTGAAGCTTTCTTT. Protein sequence: CSSRGGEGTEAFF.